This T cell receptor (beta chain) emerged from a study of blood T cell repertoires in COVID-19. Whole-study context: T cells, B-cell-depleted T cells, or PBMCs supplied cDNA or gDNA.

Clones were sequenced by immunoSEQ multiplex PCR, and TCRdb holds only the in-frame ones, with some missing. Of roughly 350,000 clones in the sample, around 90% were seen once. This clone was seen just once. Enrolled through a virtual design, the participants were between 18 and 89 years of age and came from 24 US areas. Cohort 3 recovered donors had two negative PCRs, clearance, or symptom resolution. Trimming stripped 6 bases from V and 10 bases from J, with 21 bases between. Germline V gives CDR1 MNHNS, CDR2 SASEGT. This CDR3 has 14 amino acids. Sequenced input: PBMCs or T cells enriched from blood (not recorded which). V gene TRBV6-1 combines with J gene TRBJ1-1; D is undetermined. The sequence was obtained from a woman aged 25-40 years who had recovered from COVID-19. The CDR3 nucleotides read TGTGCCAGCAGCAAATCTCACGCGGGATCCGGAGCTTTCTTT. This gives the protein CASSKSHAGSGAFF.